Given below is one T cell receptor (beta chain) in context. Its antigen is undetermined. This specimen belongs to a study of CD8+CD57+ T cells in acquired aplastic anemia. Study context: The average for DNA from sorted CD4+ and CD8+ cells was around 3.4 ug. Study-wide findings and caveats: CD8+ Simpson's diversity showed no significant patient-control difference.

Germline V gene sequence: CDR1 DFQATT, CDR2 SNEGSKA (reference sequence). The V and J ends lost 7 bases and 9 bases respectively, with 16 bases between them. The CDR3 sequence is 12 residues long. Patients chosen for sequencing had shown CD8+CD57+ cell expansion by flow cytometry. According to the study, genomic DNA was the template for TCR beta VDJ and CDR3 profiling. From the reads, TCRdb called clonotypes with MiXCR, one entry per CDR3 protein. The sample carries approximately 130,000 distinct CDR3 sequences, 55% to 60% recorded once. Sequencing was carried out using sorted CD4+, CD8+, or CD8+CD57+ T cells (not recorded which) from PBMCs. The receptor was derived from a human donor with aplastic anemia. J is TRBJ2-1 and V is TRBV20-1; a possible D gene is TRBD2 (6 bases). The DNA of the CDR3 is TGCAGTGGCAGGTCCGGGGGTAGTGAGCAGTTCTTC. Translated, it gives CSGRSGGSEQFF.